The T cell receptor beta chain under discussion was sequenced for a study of cytomegalovirus exposure and HLA in healthy donors. On the study more broadly: Counted in an early data release were approximately 85 million unique TCRs from HLA-typed donors.

Primers for the PCR totalled 60 Vbeta and 13 Jbeta. Some clones are missing from TCRdb's copy, which holds only in-frame ones; the method was immunoSEQ multiplex PCR. Its table lists more than 90,000 clones. CDR3 length equals 15 residues. Looked up from germline, CDR1 is SNHLY and CDR2 is FYNNEI. The V end lost 4 bases, the J end lost 1 base, and 14 bases lay between the germline ends. Regarding the study as a whole: Later examination showed HLA-associated TCR beta chains had greater clonal expansion than equally common others. Data from an earlier analysis indicated that most TCR beta V segments were productive either about 87% or about 30% of the time.

Of note for this clone: Antigen specificity is unknown.

The V gene is TRBV2, the J gene TRBJ2-7; weak D call: TRBD2 (6 bases). This clonotype was obtained from a man between 40 and 49 years old in good health and CMV-seropositive. The sample was PBMCs. The DNA of the CDR3 is TGTGCCAGCAGTGTCGCGGGACGGGAATCCTACGAGCAGTACTTC. Protein sequence: CASSVAGRESYEQYF.